The next 21 T cell receptor beta chains were all read from a single sample in a study of radiation and T cells in renal cell carcinoma. Specified time point: baseline pretreatment blood. Treatment noted: 15 Gy SBRT to primary tumor, nephrectomy 4 weeks later. Profiled with immunoSEQ multiplex PCR; TCRdb holds only in-frame clones, not every one. The table has roughly 120,000 clones, about four fifths seen once; the top ten hold 3%. This specimen consisted of blood, obtained from a patient whose treatment included radiotherapy and nephrectomy. All receptors come from a woman aged 55 to 70 with renal cell carcinoma.

This chain links TRBV11-2 with TRBJ1-1; 7 nucleotides match TRBD1. Unmatched junction bases numbered 13, after V lost 1 base and J lost 5 bases. CDR1 and CDR2 (germline): SGHAT, FQNNGV. The CDR3 is 17 residues long. CDR3 nucleotides: TGTGCCAGCAGCTTAGTTCGGGGCAGGGGGGTTAAAACTGAAGCTTTCTTT. Translated, it gives CASSLVRGRGVKTEAFF.

This clone was observed a single time. The CDR3 loop reads CASSPNGNTGELFF. The CDR3 region has the DNA TGCGCCAGCAGCCCTAACGGAAACACCGGGGAGCTGTTTTTT. The chain joins TRBV5-1 to TRBJ2-2; D is unresolved. The CDR3 extends over 14 amino acids. The V and J ends lost 4 bases and 2 bases respectively, with 9 bases between them. CDR1 SGHRS and CDR2 YFSETQ come from the germline V gene.

The chain links TRBV7-8 to TRBJ2-5, with D tentatively TRBD1 (6 bases). The V and J ends lost 7 bases and 5 bases respectively, with 20 bases between them. Germline assignment: CDR1 SGHVS and CDR2 FQNEAQ. This CDR3 has 15 amino acids. The CDR3: CASNVLTGLRETQYF. CDR3 sequence (DNA): TGTGCCAGCAACGTACTAACAGGGTTAAGGGAGACCCAGTACTTC.

A word on this clone: In the same sample, other DNA sequences code for this CDR3. V is TRBV9 and J is TRBJ2-2; D remains ambiguous. The germline V gene has CDR1 SGDLS and CDR2 YYNGEE. V was clipped by 3 bases and J by 1 base, with 4 bases between them. This CDR3 has 13 residues. CDR3 protein: CASSAQNTGELFF. Here the CDR3 DNA reads TGTGCCAGCAGCGCGCAGAACACCGGGGAGCTGTTTTTT.

This clone was detected a few times. The chain recombines TRBV18 with TRBJ1-1, with D tentatively TRBD1 (6 bases). Between the trimmed V and J ends, which lost 3 bases and 0 bases, there was a span of 11 bases. Germline CDR1 and CDR2: KGHSH and LQKENI. The CDR3 sequence is 15 residues long. Here the CDR3 DNA reads TGTGCCAGCTCACCCGACAGGATGATGAACACTGAAGCTTTCTTT. Its protein product is CASSPDRMMNTEAFF.

Here the CDR3 DNA reads TGCGCCAGCAGCCCCGGGACGGGGGAATCACCCCTCCACTTT. Residues: CASSPGTGESPLHF. The V and J genes are TRBV5-1 and TRBJ1-6, with D perhaps matching TRBD1 (5 bases). CDR3 length: 14 amino acids. Germline values: CDR1 SGHRS, CDR2 YFSETQ. V dropped 4 bases and J dropped 10 bases, with 15 bases sitting between them.

This clone was counted once. As DNA, the CDR3 is TGTGCCAGCAGTGACCCCACCGGGACCGAAAGGAGCTCCTATAATTCACCCCTCCACTTT. It encodes CASSDPTGTERSSYNSPLHF. The rearrangement joins TRBV6-1 to TRBJ1-6; tentatively, D is TRBD1 (5 bases). The germline V and J ends were trimmed by 3 bases and 0 bases, with 21 bases remaining between them. The CDR3 consists of 20 residues. Germline CDR1 is MNHNS and CDR2 is SASEGT.

This chain joins TRBV6-5 and TRBJ2-7, with D tentatively TRBD1 (6 bases). CDR3 size: 13 residues. Germline V gene data show CDR1 as MNHEY and CDR2 as SVGAGI. Trimming took off 4 bases at V and 2 bases at J, with 9 bases between the two ends. CDR3 in DNA: TGTGCCAGCAGTTCCGACAGGACCTACGAGCAGTACTTC. The encoded protein is CASSSDRTYEQYF.

This clone was detected a few times. The V and J genes are TRBV29-1 and TRBJ1-2, with D perhaps TRBD1 (5 bases). The germline V gene encodes CDR1 SQVTM and CDR2 ANQGSEA. Trimming removed 8 bases at V and 6 bases at J, with 16 bases between. CDR3 length: 12 amino acids. The CDR3 is CSSPWGTNGYTF. CDR3 DNA: TGCAGCTCCCCGTGGGGGACTAATGGCTACACCTTC.

The genes are TRBV19 and TRBJ2-2; weak D call: TRBD2 (5 bases). This CDR3 region has 15 residues. The V gene's germline CDR1 is LNHDA and CDR2 SQIVND (reference sequence). With 3 bases removed from V and 5 bases from J, the gap between germline ends came to 13 bases. CDR3 residues: CASSIPVGLTGELFF. CDR3 bases: TGTGCCAGTAGTATCCCGGTTGGACTGACCGGGGAGCTGTTTTTT.

The rearrangement uses TRBV29-1 and TRBJ1-1; tentatively, D is TRBD1 (6 bases). The ends were cut back, 4 bases at V and 3 bases at J, with 12 bases in the middle. The CDR3 is 13 residues long. The germline CDR1 and CDR2 sequences are SQVTM and ANQGSEA. The CDR3 region is CSVAYRDDTEAFF. In DNA form, the CDR3 reads TGCAGCGTTGCTTACAGGGATGACACTGAAGCTTTCTTT.

The chain couples TRBV19 to TRBJ1-3, with 7 bases that match TRBD1. Germline CDR1 LNHDA, CDR2 SQIVND (reference sequence). The CDR3 extends over 16 amino acids. With 6 bases clipped from V and 4 bases from J, the junction kept 12 bases outside the gene matches. CDR3 protein: CASRSSRQGSGNTIYF. The CDR3 coding sequence is TGTGCCAGTAGGAGCTCAAGACAGGGAAGCGGAAACACCATATATTTT.

The chain's CDR3 is CASSLGGQSYEQYF. DNA of the CDR3: TGTGCCAGCAGCTTGGGAGGACAGTCCTACGAGCAGTACTTC. This rearrangement joins TRBV5-4 to TRBJ2-7; tentative D call: TRBD1 (6 bases). CDR3 length: 14 amino acids. CDR1 SGHNT and CDR2 YYREEE come from the germline V gene (reference sequence). Trimming cost V 0 bases and J 1 base, with 8 bases left between them. The whole variable domain, remainder taken from reference TRBV5-4 and TRBJ2-7, is ETGVTQSPTHLIKTRGQQVTLRCSSQSGHNTVSWYQQALGQGPQFIFQYYREEENGRGNFPPRFSGLQFPNYSSELNVNALELDDSALYLCASSLGGQSYEQYFGPGTRLTVT.

This sequence joins TRBV27 and TRBJ2-3, with TRBD1 matching over 10 bases. CDR1 MNHEY and CDR2 SMNVEV come from the germline V gene (reference sequence). The CDR3 sequence is 18 residues long. Germline trimming cut 5 bases from V and 2 bases from J; bases unmatched to any gene: 13. In nucleotides, the CDR3 is TGTGCCAGCAGTCCTAGTTTGGACAGGGGGAAAACCACAGATACGCAGTATTTT. Its protein is CASSPSLDRGKTTDTQYF.

The rearrangement links TRBV7-9 to TRBJ1-2, with 11 bases lining up with TRBD1. Germline CDR1 is SEHNR and CDR2 is FQNEAQ (reference sequence). The CDR3 totals 12 residues. The CDR3 DNA is TGTGTGACTGGGACAGGGGGAGATGGCTACACCTTC. Its translation is CVTGTGGDGYTF. Complete variable domain (other parts from reference TRBV7-9 and TRBJ1-2): DTGVSQNPRHKITKRGQNVTFRCDPISEHNRLYWYRQTLGQGPEFLTYFQNEAQLEKSRLLSDRFSAERPKGSFSTLEIQRTEQGDSAMYLCVTGTGGDGYTFGSGTRLTVV.

The chain combines TRBV28 with TRBJ1-5; no reliable D call. The CDR3 has 12 residues. CDR1 and CDR2 from the germline V gene are MDHEN and SYDVKM. V gave up 4 bases and J gave up 2 bases, with 3 bases separating them. Here the CDR3 reads CASSWGNQPQHF. CDR3 in DNA: TGTGCCAGCAGTTGGGGCAATCAGCCCCAGCATTTT.

The V gene is TRBV6-1, the J gene TRBJ2-7; 8 nucleotides line up with TRBD1. V was pared by 4 bases and J by 2 bases, with 7 bases of the junction left unmatched. The CDR3 is 15 amino acids. CDR1 and CDR2 from the germline V gene are MNHNS and SASEGT. DNA for the CDR3: TGTGCCAGCAGTGTCTCCGGGACAGGACCCTACGAGCAGTACTTC. Its protein is CASSVSGTGPYEQYF.

The chain carries TRBV25-1 and TRBJ2-7; 9 bases match TRBD1. V lost 4 bases and J lost 5; bases outside the gene matches: 6. Germline-derived CDR1 and CDR2 are MGHDK and SYGVNS. CDR3 length: 14 residues. This CDR3 reads CASSAGTGKNEQYF. The CDR3, as DNA: TGTGCCAGCAGTGCCGGGACAGGGAAGAACGAGCAGTACTTC.

The chain's CDR3 is CASNYNRDRGREAFF. The CDR3 DNA reads as TGCGCCAGCAACTATAACCGGGACAGGGGACGTGAAGCTTTCTTT. The V gene is TRBV5-1, the J gene TRBJ1-1; TRBD1 agrees at 10 bases. J was trimmed by 7 bases and V by 6 bases; bases with no gene match: 12. Germline CDR1 SGHRS, CDR2 YFSETQ. CDR3 length: 15 amino acids.

The V and J genes are TRBV6-6 and TRBJ1-1, with D unresolved. In germline, CDR1 is MNHNY, CDR2 SVGAGI (reference sequence). The CDR3 is made up of 13 amino acids. V was shortened by 6 bases and J by 1 base, with 9 bases between the two germline ends. This CDR3 is CASRLVWNTEAFF. The CDR3 nucleotides are TGTGCCAGCAGACTTGTATGGAACACTGAAGCTTTCTTT.

The rearrangement links TRBV9 to TRBJ2-7; perhaps TRBD2 as D (5 bases). V shed 4 bases and J shed 5 bases, with 16 bases lying between them. The germline V gene encodes CDR1 SGDLS and CDR2 YYNGEE. The CDR3 spans 14 residues. CDR3 protein: CASSPFSRGNEQYF. The CDR3 region has the DNA TGTGCCAGCAGCCCCTTTAGTCGAGGGAACGAGCAGTACTTC.